This T cell receptor beta chain was sequenced during a study of identical twins. This CDR3 spans 15 amino acids. V was cut by 5 bases and J by 1 base, with 13 bases left in between. In germline, CDR1 is KGHDR, CDR2 SFDVKD. This clonotype was detected many times. MiXCR was run by TCRdb on the 5' RACE reads, yielding one entry per CDR3 protein. The sample carries hundreds of thousands of distinct CDR3 sequences, approximately 6.1% recorded once. The TCR originated in a man aged 18 to 35 in good health. The chain is built from TRBV24-1 and TRBJ1-2; D is unresolved. The material sequenced was naive T cells sorted from blood. CDR3: CATSAADRGNYGYTF. In DNA, the CDR3 is TGTGCCACCAGTGCTGCGGACCGCGGTAACTATGGCTACACCTTC.